These 29 T cell receptor beta chains were sequenced from one sample in a study of PD-1 blockade in classical Hodgkin lymphoma. The time point: newly diagnosed, previously untreated cHL patient sample. Magnetic negative selection was used to purify CD4+ T cells from PBMCs that had been thawed. The assay was immunoSEQ multiplex PCR, and TCRdb's table has in-frame clones only and misses some. The sample yields about 21,000 clones, roughly four fifths seen once. The material sequenced was CD4+ T cells from blood. Every receptor here comes from a human donor with classical Hodgkin lymphoma.

The chain uses TRBV5-4 and TRBJ1-3, with 7 bases aligning to TRBD1. The trim removed 4 bases at V and 0 bases at J, leaving 4 bases unmatched. CDR1 and CDR2 (germline): SGHNT, YYREEE (reference sequence). The CDR3 sequence is 15 residues long. The CDR3 DNA follows: TGTGCCAGCAGCGAGGGACAGCGCTCTGGAAACACCATATATTTT. Protein sequence: CASSEGQRSGNTIYF.

CDR3: CASQGERDEQFF. Written as DNA, the CDR3 is TGTGCCTCACAGGGGGAGCGGGATGAGCAGTTCTTC. The rearrangement uses TRBV10-3 and TRBJ2-1; 8 bases match TRBD1. From germline, CDR1 is ENHRY and CDR2 SYGVKD. This CDR3 region has 12 residues. The V gene end was trimmed by 11 bases and the J gene end by 8 bases; junction bases not matched to a gene: 8.

This clone occurred a few times. The rearrangement joins TRBV2 to TRBJ2-2, with D possibly matching TRBD1 (6 bases). There are 13 residues in the CDR3. Germline V lookup: CDR1 SNHLY, CDR2 FYNNEI. Between the trimmed V and J ends, which lost 5 bases and 6 bases, there was a span of 10 bases. The CDR3 DNA reads TGTGCCAGCAGTTATACAGGGCCCGGGGAGCTGTTTTTT. Translating it yields CASSYTGPGELFF.

The rearrangement uses TRBV4-1 and TRBJ2-1; 10 bases fit TRBD2. V gave up 2 bases and J gave up 6 bases; unmatched junction bases: 4. Germline loops: CDR1 MGHRA, CDR2 YSYEKL. The CDR3 contains 15 residues. The CDR3 region is CASSQSLAGANEQFF. The DNA for the CDR3 is TGCGCCAGCAGCCAATCCCTAGCGGGAGCCAATGAGCAGTTCTTC.

The chain links TRBV10-1 to TRBJ1-1; TRBD1 is a possible D gene (5 bases). In germline, CDR1 is WNHNN, CDR2 SYGVQD (reference sequence). The germline V and J ends were trimmed by 4 bases and 9 bases, with 18 bases remaining between them. The CDR3 loop spans 14 amino acids. CDR3 DNA sequence: TGCGCCAGCAGTGCGGGGACGGAACCACTGAAAGCTTTCTTT. It specifies CASSAGTEPLKAFF.

The V call is TRBV7-8, the J call TRBJ2-3, with D possibly matching TRBD1 (5 bases). Deletions cut 2 bases from V and 4 bases from J, with 16 bases between. Per the germline V gene, CDR1 is SGHVS and CDR2 is FQNEAQ. The CDR3 loop spans 16 amino acids. The CDR3, as DNA: TGTGCCAGCAGCTTACCCCCGCAGGGTGGTGCAGATACGCAGTATTTT. Translated, it gives CASSLPPQGGADTQYF.

Worth noting for this clone: Other DNA sequences in this specimen translate into the identical CDR3. The chain employs TRBV7-2 and TRBJ1-5, with a possible D match to TRBD1 (6 bases). V was shortened by 2 bases and J by 4 bases, with 9 bases between the two germline ends. Germline V lookup: CDR1 SGHTA, CDR2 FQGNSA. The CDR3 has 14 amino acids. CDR3 amino acids: CASSLRRGNQPQHF. In DNA form, the CDR3 reads TGTGCCAGCAGCTTAAGGAGGGGGAATCAGCCCCAGCATTTT.

The chain is built from TRBV28 and TRBJ1-5, with D tentatively TRBD1 (5 bases). Germline V gene lookup returns CDR1 MDHEN and CDR2 SYDVKM. The V and J ends lost 6 bases and 7 bases respectively, with 10 bases between them. The CDR3 loop spans 12 amino acids. In nucleotides, the CDR3 is TGTGCCAGCAGCTGGGGCGGGCAGCCCCAGCATTTT. Its protein product is CASSWGGQPQHF.

V usage is TRBV29-1 and J usage is TRBJ2-3; TRBD1 aligns across 8 bases. The CDR3 consists of 14 residues. With V trimmed by 4 bases and J by 0 bases, 3 bases remained unmatched. Germline CDR1 SQVTM, CDR2 ANQGSEA. The CDR3 DNA follows: TGCAGCGTTGGGGACAGGACTAGCACAGATACGCAGTATTTT. Its protein is CSVGDRTSTDTQYF.

The chain recombines TRBV9 with TRBJ1-3; 7 bases fit TRBD1. CDR1 SGDLS and CDR2 YYNGEE come from the germline V gene. The CDR3 length is 16 residues. J was trimmed by 8 bases and V by 2 bases; bases with no gene match: 13. CDR3 bases: TGTGCCAGCAGCGTCGGCGGACAGGCCGATGGGGACACCATATATTTT. Translation gives CASSVGGQADGDTIYF.

The chain links TRBV7-2 to TRBJ1-4, with 10 bases aligning to TRBD1. CDR1 and CDR2 from the germline V gene are SGHTA and FQGNSA. The CDR3 runs 15 residues. Trimming cost V 1 base and J 7 bases; bases outside gene matches: 3. CDR3 sequence reads: CASSLVWTGGEKLFF. In DNA form, the CDR3 reads TGTGCCAGCAGCTTAGTATGGACAGGGGGTGAAAAACTGTTTTTT.

Details on this clone: Compared with germline, one end of the junction differs, possibly owing to a read error. V is TRBV7-7 and J is TRBJ2-5, with D perhaps matching TRBD1 (5 bases). Germline CDR1 and CDR2: SSHAT and FNYEAQ (reference sequence). There are 15 residues in the CDR3. The chain's CDR3 is CASSLGRVYQETQYF. In DNA, the CDR3 is TGTGCTAGCAGCTTAGGCAGGGTGTACCAAGAGACCCAGTACTTC.

This chain connects TRBV19 to TRBJ1-5; perhaps TRBD1 as D (5 bases). The V and J ends lost 7 bases and 0 bases respectively, with 13 bases between them. CDR3 length: 15 amino acids. The germline gives CDR1 LNHDA, CDR2 SQIVND (reference sequence). DNA for the CDR3: TGTGCCAGTATTAACATCGGGGGTAGCAATCAGCCCCAGCATTTT. It encodes CASINIGGSNQPQHF.

This chain uses TRBV5-1 with TRBJ2-5; perhaps TRBD2 as D (5 bases). This CDR3 has 16 amino acids. The germline V gene has CDR1 SGHRS and CDR2 YFSETQ. V was clipped by 0 bases and J by 1 base, with 13 bases between them. CDR3 nucleotides: TGCGCCAGCAGCTTGGTCGGGCCCGGAGGCCAAGAGACCCAGTACTTC. Protein sequence: CASSLVGPGGQETQYF.

The chain combines TRBV5-6 with TRBJ2-1; D could derive from TRBD1 or TRBD2 (6 bases each). Trimming took off 2 bases at V and 6 bases at J, with 15 bases between the two ends. Germline V gives CDR1 SGHDT, CDR2 YYEEEE. CDR3 length: 15 residues. DNA of the CDR3: TGTGCCAGCAGCTTTAGGGGGGTTGGAGGCAATGAGCAGTTCTTC. As protein: CASSFRGVGGNEQFF.

This clone was observed a few times. The V gene is TRBV11-2, the J gene TRBJ1-5, with D unclear. The length of the CDR3 is 14 residues. V dropped 1 base and J dropped 2 bases, with 6 bases sitting between them. The V gene's germline CDR1 is SGHAT and CDR2 FQNNGV. This CDR3 reads CASSLGVRNQPQHF. CDR3 DNA sequence: TGTGCCAGCAGCTTAGGGGTTCGCAATCAGCCCCAGCATTTT. The entire variable domain, with the rest obtained from reference TRBV11-2 and TRBJ1-5, is as follows: EAGVAQSPRYKIIEKRQSVAFWCNPISGHATLYWYQQILGQGPKLLIQFQNNGVVDDSQLPKDRFSAERLKGVDSTLKIQPAKLEDSAVYLCASSLGVRNQPQHFGDGTRLSIL.

Only a few counts were recorded for this clone. The V and J genes are TRBV18 and TRBJ2-7; 14 nucleotides line up with TRBD2. The CDR3 covers 18 residues. From germline, CDR1 is KGHSH and CDR2 LQKENI. The V segment lost 6 bases and the J segment 2 bases; nucleotides outside the gene matches: 12. The CDR3 region has the DNA TGTGCCAGCTCCCCCCCGGGACTAGCGGGAGTTCGCCCCTACGAGCAGTACTTC. Its translation is CASSPPGLAGVRPYEQYF.

This chain links TRBV5-1 with TRBJ2-7, with 8 bases aligning to TRBD1. With 4 bases clipped from V and 4 bases from J, the junction kept 7 bases outside the gene matches. The CDR3 sequence is 14 residues long. Germline-derived CDR1 and CDR2 are SGHRS and YFSETQ. Here the CDR3 reads CASSGQGAGYEQYF. The CDR3, as DNA: TGCGCCAGCAGCGGCCAGGGGGCAGGTTACGAGCAGTACTTC.

DNA of the CDR3: TGTGCCAGCAGTATGGGACATGGCGAAAATCAGCCCCAGCATTTT. Its protein is CASSMGHGENQPQHF. The genes are TRBV6-5 and TRBJ1-5; D perhaps matches TRBD1 (6 bases). Trimming shortened V by 5 bases and J by 4 bases, and 15 bases separated the two germline ends. The length of the CDR3 is 15 residues. Germline V gene sequence: CDR1 MNHEY, CDR2 SVGAGI.

The V and J genes are TRBV7-7 and TRBJ2-5; tentatively, D is TRBD1 or TRBD2 (6 bases each). The CDR3 has 13 amino acids. V lost 5 bases and J lost 5, with 12 bases in between. Germline V gives CDR1 SSHAT, CDR2 FNYEAQ (reference sequence). As DNA, the CDR3 is TGTGCCAGCAGCCCTCGGGGGCGGGAGACCCAGTACTTC. Translated: CASSPRGRETQYF.

To note about this clone: An end of the junction does not agree with germline; a read error may underlie this. V usage is TRBV5-4 and J usage is TRBJ2-7; 12 nucleotides match TRBD1. Per the germline V gene, CDR1 is SGHNT and CDR2 is YYREEE (reference sequence). The CDR3 runs 13 residues. The CDR3 DNA is TGTGCCAGCAGCCCAGAATCCGGGACAGGGGGCGCCTTC. It yields the protein CASSPESGTGGAF.

This chain uses TRBV27 with TRBJ1-6; D gene ambiguous. V dropped 3 bases and J dropped 8 bases, with 8 bases sitting between them. The CDR3 totals 13 residues. Germline V CDR1 and CDR2: MNHEY, SMNVEV (reference sequence). The DNA for the CDR3 is TGTGCCAGCAGTTTGCAGGTGGATTCACCCCTCCACTTT. This translates into CASSLQVDSPLHF.

The V gene is TRBV7-8, the J gene TRBJ2-3, with TRBD2 matching 13 bases. The germline V gene encodes CDR1 SGHVS and CDR2 FQNEAQ. V trimming: 1 base; J trimming: 7 bases; junction bases outside the gene matches: 2. This CDR3 spans 15 amino acids. The CDR3 bases are TGTGCCAGCAGCTTAGAACTAGCGGGAGGGAATACGCAGTATTTT. Encoded protein: CASSLELAGGNTQYF.

The CDR3 reads CSVEDRSGQTYEQYF. DNA for the CDR3: TGCAGCGTTGAAGATAGGTCGGGACAGACCTACGAGCAGTACTTC. The chain couples TRBV29-1 to TRBJ2-7, with 7 bases identical to TRBD1. The CDR3 has 15 residues. Germline V gives CDR1 SQVTM, CDR2 ANQGSEA. With 0 bases clipped from V and 2 bases from J, the junction kept 7 bases outside the gene matches.

In this sample, this clone turned up a few times. The chain's CDR3 is CASSLGEGQPQHF. CDR3 DNA: TGTGCCAGCAGTTTAGGGGAGGGGCAGCCCCAGCATTTT. The chain has TRBV28 and TRBJ1-5; D is perhaps TRBD1 (5 bases). This CDR3 contains 13 residues. V lost 2 bases and J 7 bases, leaving 9 bases between the germline ends. CDR1 and CDR2 from the germline V gene are MDHEN and SYDVKM.

The table lists this clone with a few counts. The chain couples TRBV29-1 to TRBJ2-1; D is unclear. Per the germline V gene, CDR1 is SQVTM and CDR2 is ANQGSEA. Trimming removed 1 base from V and 10 bases from J, with 11 bases in between. This CDR3 contains 12 residues. Written as DNA, the CDR3 is TGCAGCGTTGAAGTCGTGGTCAGGGAGCAGTTCTTC. Residues: CSVEVVVREQFF.

The chain joins TRBV28 to TRBJ2-7; D not resolved. This CDR3 comprises 12 residues. Germline loops: CDR1 MDHEN, CDR2 SYDVKM. With 6 bases removed from V and 4 bases from J, the gap between germline ends came to 10 bases. The CDR3 protein is CASREFQYEQYF. CDR3 sequence (DNA): TGTGCCAGCAGGGAGTTCCAATACGAGCAGTACTTC.

This clone was seen a handful of times. In this CDR3 the conserved last residue, phenylalanine or tryptophan, is missing, so a read error is likely. It is unclear where the CDR3 begins or ends on the DNA, so no DNA is shown, and the CDR3 is as TCRdb lists it. The genes are TRBV5-7 and TRBJ1-3. TRBV5-7 is identified as an open reading frame with a role that is uncertain. 9 amino acids form the CDR3, both terminal residues included. CDR3 in amino acids: CASSPGTGV.

The V gene is TRBV7-3, the J gene TRBJ1-1; TRBD1 is a possible D gene (5 bases). CDR1 and CDR2 (germline): SGHTA, FQGTGA. This CDR3 has 14 residues. V was clipped by 1 base and J by 4 bases, with 10 bases between them. The CDR3 DNA is TGTGCCAGCAGCTTAATGGGCCAGGGCACTGAAGCTTTCTTT. Protein sequence: CASSLMGQGTEAFF.